This T cell receptor (beta chain) was captured in a study of cytomegalovirus exposure and HLA in healthy donors listed by TCRdb under 2017. With regard to the full study: According to an earlier analysis of several hundred of the donors, about 179 million T cells yielded 95 million to 140 million unique TCR beta sequences and 250 to 350 Gb of sequence data. A handful of DR-DQ haplotypes were handled as single units for association and clustering because linkage in the cohort was strong. Genome-wide SNP genotypes for about 60% of the roughly 670 donors were used in a later genetic analysis, which treated that subset as a discovery cohort. In the later analysis, no new phenotypic data were used to find candidate immune exposures; instead, reliance was placed on TCR beta sequences and their occurrence across donors. Every repertoire in the discovery cohort had been generated on one and the same sequencing platform. The study used immunosequencing to profile the T cell repertoires of some 600 subjects and linked those repertoires to cytomegalovirus serostatus. An early release that covered about 600 HLA-typed donors contained approximately 300 gigabases of sequencing data and 65 million to 100 million unique TCR sequences. In a later analysis, previously published TCR beta repertoires from 550 to 750 donors were re-analyzed and high-resolution HLA genotyping was added so that TCR occurrence patterns could be studied. Of the roughly 390 genotyped donors, 65% to 90% fell in the genetic ancestry cluster associated with self-reported Caucasian donors. The number of typed donors differed by locus: roughly 629-640 for A, B, C, DRB1 and DQB1; approximately 530 for DQA1; some 590 for DPA1; and about 470 for DPB1. The study aimed to test whether signatures of past pathogen exposure could be identified by cataloging public T cell receptors. Donor age, sex, ethnicity and CMV serostatus were collected together with the repertoire data. An earlier analysis of around 540 of the donors applied high-throughput TCR beta sequencing to assess whether each TCR beta V gene segment acted as functional or pseudogenic. Along with the roughly 670-subject first cohort, a separate validation cohort of around 120 different subjects was used. Among some 400 genotyped donors of the cohort, an average of approximately 220,000 unique TCR beta nucleotide sequences was sequenced per donor, of which roughly 18% were non-productive. High-throughput TCR immunosequencing, statistical association of individual TCRs with disease status, and machine learning were combined to predict cytomegalovirus infection status. HLA typing included class I and class II loci at four-digit resolution.

Reading the germline V gene gives CDR1 SGHRS and CDR2 YFSETQ. From its first to its last residue, the CDR3 has 15 amino acids. Note on this clone: Its antigen is still unknown. The conserved phenylalanine or tryptophan normally closing the CDR3 is absent here, so this likely arose from a read error. The DNA is left out, because the CDR3 cannot be placed on it with certainty; the CDR3 is given as TCRdb lists it.

General conclusions and limits of the study: A further reported finding was that TCR beta sequences accurately predicted the HLA-A and HLA-B alleles for most subjects in the first cohort. A later analysis reported that several top co-occurrence clusters appeared linked to parvovirus B19, influenza, CMV and Epstein-Barr virus. Roughly uniform sequencing depth across donors was assumed in presence/absence analyses, although this assumption may not hold. A later analysis found that most CMV-associated TCR beta chains appeared HLA-restricted, with HLA associations seemingly driven largely by CMV exposure. In an earlier analysis of some 550 of the donors, most TCR beta V segments were observed in productive rearrangements about 87% or about 30% of the time, broadly matching IMGT annotations. Correlated functional status among segregating V segments might reflect linkage disequilibrium, but an unknown experimental factor could not be ruled out. In a later genetic analysis, a missense DCLRE1C variant was associated with V-gene and J-gene trimming of TCR beta chains, and the association was replicated in an independent cohort. Only TCR beta chains were sequenced in this cohort, and the absence of alpha or paired-chain data limited detectable features. In vitro tests confirmed that three of the cytomegalovirus-associated TCR beta chains recognize cytomegalovirus antigens. For the cohort, immune exposure information was limited to CMV serostatus. According to a later analysis, TCR association rates differed among HLA loci, with DRB1 alleles showing the most associated TCRs and HLA-C alleles showing the fewest. Because the 87-base-pair reads could not distinguish some IMGT-functional V segments, including TRBV6-2 and TRBV6-3, those segments were excluded. A later analysis associated about 18,000 TCR beta sequences with specific HLA alleles at a false discovery rate of 0.05. The earlier analysis of nearly 600 of the donors excluded around 17 rarely observed V segments, including chromosome 9 orphons, because counts were too low. Strong co-occurrence of HLA alleles, especially DR and DQ, made assigning TCR associations to individual alleles difficult. Most TCR sequences were observed very rarely across donors, whereas some public TCRs were present in many individuals. The sequencing pipeline was judged likely to have produced a cluster of highly shared sequence variants as a technical artifact. The classifier was reported to diagnose cytomegalovirus status with high specificity and sensitivity in both the original and validation cohorts. A later analysis found that HLA-associated TCR beta chains were more clonally expanded and had lower generation probabilities than equally common non-associated chains. The study gave a list of 150 to 200 TCR beta chains associated with cytomegalovirus. The authors suggested that the approach could potentially be extended to other disease states and immunological phenotypes. Because HLA typing was unavailable for some donors at each locus, only the typed subset was used in association tests. In a later genetic analysis, fewer N-insertions in productive TCRs were reported among donors in an Asian-associated ancestry cluster than the 666-donor mean.

In total, roughly 710 healthy bone marrow donors made up the cohort. All cohort members were sampled while nominally healthy, although unrecorded immune exposures were likely present. The donor tested CMV seronegative and was one of the 352 seronegative cohort members. A peripheral blood sample was collected from each donor, and TCR beta sequencing was performed on peripheral blood mononuclear cells. Genomic DNA was extracted from the blood cell samples with the Qiagen DNeasy Blood Extraction Kit. The library relied on the immunoSEQ multiplex PCR assay. A mixture of 60 forward primers for TCR Vbeta segments and 13 reverse primers for TCR Jbeta segments was used in the multiplex PCR. The CDR3 region of rearranged TCR beta genes was amplified from genomic DNA with a multiplex PCR assay. On the Illumina HiSeq System, the amplified TCR beta libraries were sequenced as 87-base-pair reads. Regarding the original processing steps: A later analysis counted tens of millions of unique TCR beta chains across the 666 repertoires, and around 12 million of these chains were shared by at least two donors. Raw reads were error-corrected and collapsed into unique sequences with a nearest-neighbor algorithm that merged closely related sequences to remove PCR and sequencing errors. To assign V, D and J gene segments, CDR3 sequences were aligned to IMGT reference sequences. For a sequence to be retained, a match of at least six nucleotides to both a V gene segment and a J gene segment was required. A rearrangement was called productive if the CDR3 had no stop codons and remained in frame with V and J, and every other rearrangement was called non-productive. Following IMGT convention, CDR3 was defined as the stretch from the second conserved V-encoded cysteine to the conserved J-encoded phenylalanine. In an earlier analysis of approximately 500 of the donors, sequences lacking an unambiguous match to a single V gene segment were excluded. In an earlier analysis of 587 of the donors, V segments were called functional above 56.7% productive rearrangements and were called segregating when the between-donor standard deviation exceeded 5%. A statistical classification framework was built to diagnose cytomegalovirus status from the catalog of TCR beta chain sequences. In a later analysis, V and J genes were assigned by comparing TCR nucleotide sequences against IMGT/GENE-DB human TR gene sequences. In a later analysis, CDR3 sequences and most-parsimonious VDJ recombination scenarios were assigned using the TCRdist pipeline. A later analysis defined each TCR beta chain by its CDR3 amino acid sequence plus V-gene family, and excluded reads lacking a unique V-gene family. To address suspected cross-contamination and a sequencing artifact, a later analysis removed approximately 590 highly shared, low-generation-probability nucleotide sequences. A later analysis calculated a clonal expansion index for each public chain from normalized within-repertoire ranks of inferred template counts. A later analysis computed generation probabilities with a VDJ recombination model fitted to out-of-frame rearrangements, and checked the results against IGoR. A later analysis scored TCR-TCR, TCR-HLA and TCR-CMV co-occurrence with hypergeometric tests, applying a repertoire-size bias correction to TCR pairs. To estimate false discovery rates, a later analysis permuted the HLA or CMV assignments 20 times. A later analysis grouped co-occurring TCRs with DBSCAN, adding TCRdist sequence similarity when clustering within HLA-allele-positive subsets. Co-occurrence clustering excluded repertoires with fewer than 30,000 or more than 120,000 public chains, plus five with anomalous nucleotide sharing. TCRdb's version of the immuneACCESS table is confined to in-frame rearrangements and falls short of the full clone set. An unresolved V gene accounts for under half of the shortfall where checked; the remainder is of unknown origin. V and J calls and clone size are as listed in that table; D and trimming were resolved from the DNA. This sample is represented by 55,000 to 80,000 clones; about 75% of them were singletons. The top ten hold roughly 12% of the sample.

Sequencing input: PBMCs. This receptor was identified in a man aged 65 to 79 in good health and CMV-seronegative. The chain couples TRBV5-1 to TRBJ2-6; TRBD2, the D gene given by the table, was not confirmed from the DNA. CDR3 protein: CASSSTRRGRLRAVL.